Listed below are T cell receptor beta chains from one sample, sequenced in a study of PD-L1 blockade in urothelial cancer. Method: immunoSEQ multiplex PCR; TCRdb's copy keeps in-frame clones and lacks some. Among under 95,000 clones listed, about 85% were seen once. The sequenced sample was PBMCs, obtained around atezolizumab (anti-PD-L1) treatment. Source of these receptors: a man aged 55 to 70 with urothelial cancer. CDR3s leave out the opening cysteine and the closing phenylalanine or tryptophan. A row's size may be missing; if present it is once, few, many or a size class.

clone size,J gene,V gene,CDR3 protein
NA,TRBJ2-1,TRBV7-9,ASSLGVGGPYNEQF
once,TRBJ2-1,TRBV11-3,ASSLVAGGPTKQF
NA,TRBJ2-1,TRBV6-1,ASSEGLYNEQF
NA,TRBJ1-5,TRBV6-5,ASSYSGQGGNQPQH
NA,TRBJ2-5,TRBV5-1,ASSLGLAGGETQY
NA,TRBJ1-1,TRBV30,AWDSGIPTEAF
NA,TRBJ1-1,TRBV2,ASRWTGNTEAF
NA,TRBJ1-2,TRBV5-4,ASSTRDRGRNYGYT
NA,TRBJ2-1,TRBV30,AWRESGRYDNEQF
once,TRBJ2-7,TRBV7-2,ASSPEGQGPYEQY
once,TRBJ2-7,TRBV5-1,ASSLGGGRLAGAYEQY
NA,TRBJ2-1,TRBV4-1,ASSHESGVNNEQF
NA,TRBJ1-2,TRBV4-1,ASSQTGTPYGYT
few,TRBJ1-5,TRBV7-9,ASSRTAFQPQH
few,TRBJ2-7,TRBV7-6,ASSHTRREQY
NA,TRBJ1-2,TRBV6-4,ASSDSRVRQGYGGYT
NA,TRBJ1-5,TRBV6-1,ASSGQVQPQH
NA,TRBJ1-1,TRBV7-3,ASSLSGGTNTEAF
NA,TRBJ2-3,TRBV18,ASSRTRREGSDTQY
NA,TRBJ1-2,TRBV9,ASSSARSGDEGYT
NA,TRBJ1-5,TRBV28,ASSFGAGDQPQH
NA,TRBJ2-2,TRBV19,ASSPGTGNTGELF
NA,TRBJ2-2,TRBV28,AQLPFPGQGPGELF
NA,TRBJ2-1,TRBV6-1,ASSPGTGVYNEQF
NA,TRBJ2-7,TRBV9,ASSVGQVKGEQY
NA,TRBJ2-5,TRBV6-5,ASSLALGSQQETQY
NA,TRBJ2-3,TRBV30,AAGGAGSQSTDTQY
few,TRBJ1-5,TRBV7-2,ASSQGTVSNQPQH
NA,TRBJ1-6,TRBV5-1,ASSLGGSSYNSPLH
NA,TRBJ1-1,TRBV5-5,ASSLTANTEAF
NA,TRBJ2-7,TRBV27,ASSGGQGRSAEQY
NA,TRBJ1-5,TRBV7-2,ASSYNRFSNQPQH
NA,TRBJ2-1,TRBV9,ASSFGGGAGGRNEQF
NA,TRBJ2-7,TRBV6-5,ASRQGFWNYEQY
NA,TRBJ1-1,TRBV10-3,AISEDPGMNTEAF
NA,TRBJ2-1,TRBV7-8,ASSLGPYNEQF
NA,TRBJ1-5,TRBV19,ASSTGLYPRQGNQPQH
NA,TRBJ2-7,TRBV19,ASRDRAYEQY
NA,TRBJ1-2,TRBV5-4,ASSPDRGINYGYT
NA,TRBJ2-3,TRBV20-1,SASPTDTQY
NA,TRBJ2-1,TRBV6-4,ASSVLAGSYNEQF